This TCR beta chain was retrieved from a study of human T cells and chemical hapten exposure (dated by TCRdb to 2020 to 2022). General notes on the study: For sensitization, 2% DPC in acetone was applied to a 2 cm by 2 cm area of upper inner arm skin. About 27 alopecia patients gave blood for TCR sequencing at one to four time points (pre-sensitization, 2, 6 and 24 weeks). Throughout the study period of about 25 weeks, patients also received therapeutic DPC doses to the scalp every week. Patch testing was done on the upper back using Finn chambers containing 0.01% DPC, and results were scored after 6 days according to International Contact Dermatitis Research Group standards. Each blood RNA sample was used to sequence both TCR alpha and TCR beta chains. Patient blood was sampled pre-sensitization (week 0) and at 2, 6 and about 24 weeks after DPC sensitization. Alopecia areata with under or over 50% scalp involvement, alopecia totalis and alopecia universalis were represented in the patient cohort, which was mostly female. This study followed changes in the peripheral blood TCR repertoire in vivo during primary and secondary sensitization of alopecia patients to the hapten diphenylcyclopropenone (DPC). Libraries were pooled for sequencing, and variation in per-sample TCR yields was attributed mainly to small differences in library volumes within the pool. The research as a whole found: Significantly more large CDR3 similarity clusters were formed by expanded TCRs than by pre-sensitization or healthy control sets, consistent with antigen-driven responses. Repeated subsampling changed both the strength of the expansion versus patch-test correlation and the threshold at which that correlation became significant. No change with DPC sensitization was found in the number of TCRs above 1 in 1000 frequency, and no evidence of global repertoire structure alterations was found. All patients had alopecia, a presumed autoimmune disease, so their immune response might differ from that of healthy individuals. Patch test score correlated positively with the number of PT1 expanded TCRs, reaching significance at thresholds 8, 16 and 32 but not at 4.

Preparation of the library involved RACE. Sequencer: NextSeq 500. During library preparation, unique molecular identifiers were attached to individual cDNA molecules so that TCRs could be counted quantitatively and reproducibly. The authors' analysis ran thus. Samples had a median of 95,638 TCRs, with a range from about 23,224 to 750,000. V, J and CDR3 annotation of the TCR reads was performed with the Decombinator software suite. For the PS versus PT1 abundance plots, all samples were subsampled to the same number of TCRs (28,000). Expanded TCRs were defined as absent before sensitization and observed at least eight times at the 2-week time point. TCRdb cleaned the public reads at Q25 with fastp, built clones with MiXCR and kept in-frame beta chains. Every entry covers one CDR3 protein and lists the most common genes and DNA from its rows. TCRdb's processing, not the authors', yielded these V and J calls. The sample table records tens of thousands of distinct CDR3 sequences; around 10% of these occur just once. Around 2% of the sample is in the top ten clones.

The germline V gene provides CDR1 MDHEN and CDR2 SYDVKM. The CDR3 covers 15 residues, taking in both the cysteine and the phenylalanine. Here the CDR3 DNA is all that survives: 45 bases in frame from base 1. V is cut back by 1 base and J by 8 bases, with 5 bases in the junction unmatched. The time point label, as the study defines it: patch test 1, 2 weeks after DPC sensitization. The meaning of the sample's treatment or condition label: therapeutic diphenylcyclopropenone sensitization with weekly scalp DPC. Total RNA was extracted from unfractionated whole blood that had been collected in Tempus Blood RNA tubes. At each patch-test visit, blood was drawn before the patch test was applied. Patients were considered eligible if aged 18 to 70, diagnosed with alopecia and deemed suitable for DPC therapy, and patients were excluded if pregnant. Points on this clonotype: No antigen is known for it. Within one base of it there is no much larger clone, and no base qualities were kept.

The sample here was whole blood, taken in connection with sensitization to the hapten diphenylcyclopropenone (DPC). The chain is made from TRBV28 and TRBJ1-4, and 9 junctional nucleotides match TRBD1. The sequence came from a woman in her thirties or forties with alopecia areata. Some clones in this sample may be carry-over from other donors' samples. The nucleotide sequence reads as follows: TGTGCCAGCAGTTTATACCGGACAGGGGAGGAAAAACTGTTTTTT. This codes for CASSLYRTGEEKLFF.